The 15 T cell receptor beta chains below come from one sample, sequenced in a study of blood T cell repertoires in COVID-19. TCRdb's copy holds only in-frame clones and misses some; the assay was immunoSEQ multiplex PCR. The table lists roughly 80,000 clones, more than 75% of them singletons, with about 15% in the top ten. Sequenced: peripheral blood. The receptors originated from a woman between 65 and 79 years old with acute or convalescent COVID-19.

This clone was found once. V gene TRBV12-5 combines with J gene TRBJ2-7; 7 bases align to TRBD2. V was pared by 4 bases and J by 0 bases, with 24 bases of the junction left unmatched. The CDR3 has 21 residues. Germline CDR1 and CDR2: LGHNT and FRNRAP. The CDR3 nucleotides read TGTGCTAGTGGTTCAGGGCAAAGGGACTACAAATACCCGGAACGCTCCTACGAGCAGTACGTC. The encoded protein is CASGSGQRDYKYPERSYEQYV.

The genes are TRBV28 and TRBJ2-2; possible D gene TRBD1, 6 bases. Looked up from germline, CDR1 is MDHEN and CDR2 is SYDVKM. This CDR3 region has 16 residues. Trimming removed 7 bases from V and 7 bases from J, with 22 bases in between. The CDR3 nucleotides are TGTGCCAGCACCATGGGGCTAGGGTGGGACAACGGGGAGCTGTTTTTT. It encodes CASTMGLGWDNGELFF.

This clone has only one observation. The gene calls are TRBV11-3 and TRBJ1-1; perhaps TRBD1 as D (6 bases). CDR1 SGHNT and CDR2 YENEEA come from the germline V gene. V lost 7 bases and J lost 7, with 10 bases in between. The CDR3 runs to 11 residues. CDR3 amino acids: CASTEGVEAFF. The DNA for the CDR3 is TGTGCCAGCACCGAGGGGGTTGAAGCTTTCTTT.

The chain is built from TRBV7-2 and TRBJ2-1; 9 bases line up with TRBD1. This CDR3 comprises 15 residues. Looked up from germline, CDR1 is SGHTA and CDR2 is FQGNSA. J lost 8 bases, V lost 5 bases, and 10 bases had no gene match. In nucleotides, the CDR3 is TGTGCCAGCAGCCCGGGACAGGGATTCTATGATGAGCAGTTCTTC. Encoded protein: CASSPGQGFYDEQFF.

The CDR3 region has the DNA TGTGCCAGCAGTTACTCGAGGACACATCAGCAGTACGTC. Translation: CASSYSRTHQQYV. The J gene is TRBJ2-7, the V gene TRBV6-5; weak D call: TRBD1 (5 bases). Trimming stripped 0 bases from V and 8 bases from J, with 11 bases between. Germline V lookup: CDR1 MNHEY, CDR2 SVGAGI. The CDR3 spans 13 residues.

The chain has TRBV7-9 and TRBJ2-7; D not resolved. The CDR3 is 12 amino acids. Trimming stripped 2 bases from V and 7 bases from J, with 9 bases between. Germline CDR1 reads SEHNR; CDR2 reads FQNEAQ (reference sequence). CDR3 coding DNA: TGTGCCAGCAGCTTAACGAGTGGTGAGCAGTACGTC. Amino acid sequence: CASSLTSGEQYV.

The CDR3 nucleotides read TGTGCCATCAGTGTGACAGACCCATCCAGGGATACGCAGTATTTT. Translation gives CAISVTDPSRDTQYF. This chain links TRBV10-3 with TRBJ2-3; a weak D match, TRBD1 (5 bases). CDR1 is ENHRY and CDR2 is SYGVKD in the germline V gene. V was clipped by 4 bases and J by 6 bases, with 17 bases between them. The CDR3 spans 15 residues.

V and J are TRBV19 and TRBJ1-5; 7 positions match TRBD1. The J segment lost 2 bases and the V segment lost 6 bases, leaving 7 bases of the junction unmatched. Germline V gene sequence: CDR1 LNHDA, CDR2 SQIVND (reference sequence). The CDR3 covers 15 residues. The CDR3 loop reads CASRAPGQGNQPQHF. As DNA, the CDR3 is TGTGCCAGTAGAGCTCCTGGACAGGGCAATCAGCCCCAGCATTTT.

The gene calls are TRBV6-7 and TRBJ2-3; 7 nucleotides match TRBD1. TRBV6-7 is placed among ORFs of uncertain function. CDR3 length equals 14 residues. The trim removed 2 bases at V and 6 bases at J, leaving 5 bases unmatched. The CDR3 DNA reads as TGTGCCAGCAGTTACGGACAGGATGGGGATACGCAGTATTTT. Translated, it gives CASSYGQDGDTQYF.

The chain couples TRBV19 to TRBJ1-6, with D possibly being TRBD1 (5 bases). CDR3 size: 16 residues. The germline V gene has CDR1 LNHDA and CDR2 SQIVND (reference sequence). V gave up 3 bases and J gave up 9 bases, with 18 bases separating them. The CDR3 reads CASSITGTSDVSPLHF. CDR3 DNA: TGTGCCAGTAGTATTACCGGGACTTCCGATGTTTCACCCCTCCACTTT.

The V gene is TRBV28, the J gene TRBJ2-3, with D possibly being TRBD1 (5 bases). The length of the CDR3 is 16 residues. Germline CDR1 reads MDHEN; CDR2 reads SYDVKM. V lost 6 bases to trimming and J lost 3 bases, with 19 bases between them. CDR3 sequence: CASRPSAGAGTDTQYF. The CDR3 DNA reads TGTGCCAGCAGACCTTCTGCTGGGGCCGGGACAGATACGCAGTATTTT.

The chain employs TRBV7-6 and TRBJ2-1, with 13 bases lining up with TRBD2. The CDR3 is 16 residues long. The trim removed 2 bases at V and 4 bases at J, leaving 2 bases unmatched. The germline V gene encodes CDR1 SGHVS and CDR2 FNYEAQ. The CDR3 coding sequence is TGTGCCAGCAGCTTACTACTAGCGGGGGGGTACAATGAGCAGTTCTTC. Protein sequence: CASSLLLAGGYNEQFF.

The V gene is TRBV19, the J gene TRBJ1-1; D may be TRBD1 (6 bases). Between the trimmed V and J ends, which lost 1 base and 0 bases, there was a span of 21 bases. The CDR3 runs to 19 residues. The V gene's germline CDR1 is LNHDA and CDR2 SQIVND (reference sequence). The CDR3 DNA reads TGTGCCAGTAGTATAGGAGCCGGCGGACAGAAATACTTGAACACTGAAGCTTTCTTT. Encoded protein: CASSIGAGGQKYLNTEAFF. The variable domain in full, with the rest retrieved from reference TRBV19 and TRBJ1-1, is DGGITQSPKYLFRKEGQNVTLSCEQNLNHDAMYWYRQDPGQGLRLIYYSQIVNDFQKGDIAEGYSVSREKKESFPLTVTSAQKNPTAFYLCASSIGAGGQKYLNTEAFFGQGTRLTVV.

This clone was counted a single time. The V gene is TRBV7-6, the J gene TRBJ1-2; TRBD1 matches 8 bases. CDR3 length: 14 residues. CDR1 is SGHVS, CDR2 FNYEAQ, per germline. The V gene end was trimmed by 5 bases and the J gene end by 3 bases; junction bases not matched to a gene: 5. The CDR3 sequence is CASSPTGDDYGYTF. Here the CDR3 DNA reads TGTGCCAGCAGCCCGACAGGGGATGACTATGGCTACACCTTC.

This chain links TRBV18 with TRBJ2-3, with 7 bases aligning to TRBD2. The junction had 10 bases not matched to a gene; V was cut back by 3 bases and J by 4 bases. This CDR3 has 16 amino acids. Germline V gene lookup returns CDR1 KGHSH and CDR2 LQKENI. The CDR3 protein is CASSPTPGGSADTQYF. CDR3 nucleotides: TGTGCCAGCTCACCTACGCCCGGCGGGAGCGCAGATACGCAGTATTTT.